This TCR beta chain is from a study of Graves' ophthalmopathy and Graves' hyperthyroidism. Amplifying from RNA transcripts, the study obtained TCR beta CDR3 regions. Second-round multiplex PCR came after a first-round RT-PCR that employed HTBI primers. TCRdb re-called the multiplex PCR reads through MiXCR, storing one row per CDR3 protein. The table records about 160,000 distinct CDR3 sequences, about 40% of them present only once. The length of the CDR3 is 15 residues. V lost 0 bases and J lost 1; bases outside the gene matches: 1. Study-level findings and limits: Blood also carried most expanded thyroid clonotypes exceeding 0.001 frequency.

Ophthalmopathy donors' eye disease showed moderate-to-severe activity, CAS of at least 3, NOSPECS of at least 4 and duration under 3 months. Exclusion applied to patients with other autoimmune diseases, uncontrolled infections, pregnancy or lactation. Out of 9.5 to 10 ml of fresh peripheral blood, PBMCs were obtained. This clonotype was detected ten times or more. Its specificity is not known. This receptor was identified in a woman aged 40 to 50 with Graves' ophthalmopathy. This chain joins TRBV12-3 or TRBV12-4 and TRBJ1-1, with 8 bases fitting TRBD1. The specimen was peripheral blood. In DNA, the CDR3 is TGTGCCAGCAGTTTAGCAGGGACAGGGAACACTGAAGCTTTCTTT. Translation gives CASSLAGTGNTEAFF.